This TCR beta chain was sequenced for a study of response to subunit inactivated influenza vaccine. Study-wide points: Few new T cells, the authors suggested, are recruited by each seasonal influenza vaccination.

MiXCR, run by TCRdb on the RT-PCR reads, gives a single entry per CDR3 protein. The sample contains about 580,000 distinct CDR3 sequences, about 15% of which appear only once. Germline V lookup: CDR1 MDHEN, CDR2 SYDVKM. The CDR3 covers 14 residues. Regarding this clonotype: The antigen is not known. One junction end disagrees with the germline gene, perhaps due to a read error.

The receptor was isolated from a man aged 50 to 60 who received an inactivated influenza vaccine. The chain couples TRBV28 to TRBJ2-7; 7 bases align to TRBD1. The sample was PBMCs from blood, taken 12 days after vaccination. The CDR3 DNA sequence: TGTGCCAGCAGGGCGAGCAGGGGGATCTACGAGCGGTACTTC. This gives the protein CASRASRGIYERYF. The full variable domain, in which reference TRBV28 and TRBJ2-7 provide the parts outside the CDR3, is DVKVTQSSRYLVKRTGEKVFLECVQDMDHENMFWYRQDPGLGLRLIYFSYDVKMKEKGDIPEGYSVSREKKERFSLILESASTNQTSMYLCASRASRGIYERYFGPGTRLTVT.